A few counts support the clone carrying this T cell receptor beta chain. Its matching antigen is unknown. A second roughly 6 to 11 cycle PCR used barcoded and J-beta primers. A template-switch adaptor containing 12 random nucleotides labeled each cDNA molecule. One entry per CDR3 protein results from TCRdb running MiXCR on the 5' RACE reads. The repertoire has about 780,000 distinct CDR3 sequences, about a quarter of them found once; the top ten carry 3%. CDR3 length equals 14 residues. Germline V gene sequence: CDR1 DFQATT, CDR2 SNEGSKA (reference sequence). V was cut by 2 bases and J by 0 bases, with 11 bases left in between. The entry originates in a study of blood T cells in healthy people across ages. Broader study findings: Naive T cell percentage showed a strong correlation with the diversity of TCR beta.

These data were also filed under a second study, of T cells of mothers and their children.

The TCR comes from a boy younger than 18 in good health. Specimen: blood. The rearrangement links TRBV20-1 to TRBJ2-7; D might be TRBD1 (5 bases). The CDR3 nucleotides are TGCAGTGCTAGACAGGGTGTAAGCTCCTACGAGCAGTACTTC. Amino acids: CSARQGVSSYEQYF.